The 22 T cell receptor beta chains reported below all come from one sample, sequenced in a study of T cell responses to AZD1222 COVID-19 vaccine. Assay: immunoSEQ multiplex PCR; the TCRdb copy retains only in-frame clones and omits some. The table lists under 150,000 clones, around 90% of them singletons. The sequencing used peripheral blood, collected on day 0 of AZD1222 vaccination. The receptors derive from an adult in good health.

V gene TRBV3-1 (or the pseudogene TRBV3-2) combines with J gene TRBJ2-3; the D is unclear. V was pared by 4 bases and J by 2 bases, with 7 bases between. Germline assignment: CDR1 LGHDT and CDR2 YNNKEL (reference sequence). The CDR3 loop spans 13 amino acids. CDR3 bases: TGTGCCAGCAGCCGGACCGTCACAGATACGCAGTATTTT. As protein: CASSRTVTDTQYF.

The chain couples TRBV27 to TRBJ1-4; TRBD1 matches 9 bases. Germline V CDR1 and CDR2: MNHEY, SMNVEV (reference sequence). The CDR3 extends over 15 amino acids. J gave up 4 bases and V 4 bases, and 4 bases lay outside the gene matches. DNA of the CDR3: TGTGCCAGCAGTTCTCAGGGACAGGGTAATGAAAAACTGTTTTTT. Protein: CASSSQGQGNEKLFF. The entire variable domain, with the rest obtained from reference TRBV27 and TRBJ1-4, is as follows: EAQVTQNPRYLITVTGKKLTVTCSQNMNHEYMSWYRQDPGLGLRQIYYSMNVEVTDKGDVPEGYKVSRKEKRNFPLILESPSPNQTSLYFCASSSQGQGNEKLFFGSGTQLSVL.

This clone was seen many times. The chain has TRBV3-1 (or the pseudogene TRBV3-2) and TRBJ2-6; TRBD1 aligns across 8 bases. Germline CDR1 is LGHDT and CDR2 is YNNKEL (reference sequence). The CDR3 runs 18 residues. The V segment lost 3 bases and the J segment 4 bases; nucleotides outside the gene matches: 11. Written as DNA, the CDR3 is TGTGCCAGCAGCCAGGGCCCTCCGGACAGGGCCGGGGCCAACGTCCTGACTTTC. The encoded protein is CASSQGPPDRAGANVLTF.

This sequence joins TRBV30 and TRBJ2-2; D is possibly TRBD1 (6 bases). The CDR3 extends over 13 amino acids. CDR1 is GTSNPN, CDR2 SVGIG, per germline (reference sequence). The V and J ends lost 4 bases and 7 bases respectively, with 13 bases between them. CDR3 in amino acids: CAWTTGIGGELFF. The CDR3 DNA is TGTGCCTGGACCACAGGGATAGGCGGGGAGCTGTTTTTT.

V is TRBV2 and J is TRBJ1-2, with D perhaps matching TRBD1 (5 bases). Germline CDR1 SNHLY, CDR2 FYNNEI. CDR3 length equals 13 residues. V dropped 5 bases and J dropped 8 bases, with 15 bases sitting between them. CDR3 in DNA: TGTGCCAGCAGTTTGTCTGGACAAGTGGGCTACACCTTC. This translates into CASSLSGQVGYTF.

V gene TRBV9 combines with J gene TRBJ1-5; D is undetermined. Germline values: CDR1 SGDLS, CDR2 YYNGEE. CDR3 length equals 14 residues. V was clipped by 3 bases and J by 1 base, with 8 bases between them. DNA of the CDR3: TGTGCCAGCAGCGCGGGTCCCAGCAATCAGCCCCAGCATTTT. It encodes CASSAGPSNQPQHF.

This chain links TRBV5-5 with TRBJ2-2; the D gene is possibly TRBD1 (5 bases). The CDR3 is 16 amino acids. V was shortened by 2 bases and J by 5 bases, with 16 bases between the two germline ends. The germline gives CDR1 SGHKS, CDR2 YYEKEE (reference sequence). CDR3 region: CASSFGASWKTGELFF. CDR3 in DNA: TGTGCCAGCAGCTTTGGGGCCAGCTGGAAAACCGGGGAGCTGTTTTTT.

V is TRBV7-9 and J is TRBJ2-7; 12 nucleotides line up with TRBD2. The CDR3 consists of 15 residues. Germline V gene lookup returns CDR1 SEHNR and CDR2 FQNEAQ (reference sequence). After removal of 5 bases from V and 3 bases from J, the junction contained 5 bases not matched to a gene. The CDR3 coding sequence is TGTGCCAGCAGCCCCGGACTAGCGGGATACTACGAGCAGTACTTC. The encoded protein is CASSPGLAGYYEQYF.

The J gene is TRBJ1-2, the V gene TRBV9, with D perhaps matching TRBD1 (6 bases). Germline-derived CDR1 and CDR2 are SGDLS and YYNGEE. The V gene lost 3 bases and the J gene lost 0 bases, with 24 bases spanning the gap. This CDR3 has 19 residues. CDR3 coding DNA: TGTGCCAGCAGCGCGAATCGGGGGCCATCAAAGAAATCTAACTATGGCTACACCTTC. This codes for CASSANRGPSKKSNYGYTF.

This sequence joins TRBV9 and TRBJ1-2, with 9 bases identical to TRBD1. CDR3 length: 16 amino acids. Germline loops: CDR1 SGDLS, CDR2 YYNGEE. After removal of 4 bases from V and 5 bases from J, the junction contained 12 bases not matched to a gene. The CDR3 sequence is CASSHSGTGPSYGYTF. CDR3 DNA sequence: TGTGCCAGCAGCCATTCTGGGACAGGGCCATCGTATGGCTACACCTTC.

The CDR3 sequence: CASSSPGLAGGSSYEQYF. CDR3 sequence (DNA): TGTGCCAGCAGCTCTCCGGGACTAGCGGGAGGGTCCTCCTACGAGCAGTACTTC. The J gene is TRBJ2-7, the V gene TRBV7-3, with TRBD2 matching over 16 bases. The trim removed 4 bases at V and 0 bases at J, leaving 6 bases unmatched. CDR1 is SGHTA and CDR2 is FQGTGA in the germline V gene. The CDR3 has 18 amino acids.

This chain links TRBV29-1 with TRBJ1-6; D not certain. With 6 bases removed from V and 10 bases from J, the gap between germline ends came to 16 bases. The CDR3 runs to 13 residues. Germline values: CDR1 SQVTM, CDR2 ANQGSEA. The chain's CDR3 is CSVGPGIGSPLHF. Written as DNA, the CDR3 is TGCAGCGTAGGGCCCGGGATAGGATCACCCCTCCACTTT.

The rearrangement links TRBV21-1 to TRBJ1-4; the D call TRBD1 from the table was never checked on the DNA. TRBV21-1 is a listed pseudogene. The CDR3 loop spans 13 amino acids. CDR3 bases: TGTGCCAGCGAAGACAGGGGGAATGAAAAACTGTTTTTT. The encoded protein is CASEDRGNEKLFF.

The V call is TRBV28, the J call TRBJ2-1; unclear D gene. This CDR3 is 14 amino acids long. Looked up from germline, CDR1 is MDHEN and CDR2 is SYDVKM. Trimming pared 3 bases from V and 8 bases from J, leaving 14 bases between. CDR3 residues: CASSFVGSRDEQFF. The CDR3, as DNA: TGTGCCAGCAGTTTCGTCGGTAGTAGGGATGAGCAGTTCTTC.

The chain links TRBV18 to TRBJ1-5; D perhaps matches TRBD1 (6 bases). V lost 6 bases to trimming and J lost 9 bases, with 21 bases between them. The length of the CDR3 is 15 residues. The germline V gene has CDR1 KGHSH and CDR2 LQKENI. The CDR3: CASSLGRRGRRPQHF. For the CDR3, the DNA is TGTGCCAGCTCCCTCGGAAGGAGGGGGAGGCGGCCCCAGCATTTT. The full variable domain, its missing parts supplied by reference TRBV18 and TRBJ1-5, is NAGVMQNPRHLVRRRGQEARLRCSPMKGHSHVYWYRQLPEEGLKFMVYLQKENIIDESGMPKERFSAEFPKEGPSILRIQQVVRGDSAAYFCASSLGRRGRRPQHFGDGTRLSIL.

The V and J genes are TRBV27 and TRBJ2-7; 10 bases match TRBD1. Per the germline V gene, CDR1 is MNHEY and CDR2 is SMNVEV (reference sequence). V was pared by 8 bases and J by 3 bases, with 19 bases of the junction left unmatched. The CDR3 runs to 18 residues. The CDR3 reads CASQPLSGQGRSDYEQYF. In DNA form, the CDR3 reads TGTGCCAGCCAACCCTTGTCGGGACAGGGGAGGTCGGACTACGAGCAGTACTTC.

The chain carries TRBV20-1 and TRBJ2-1; TRBD2 aligns across 7 bases. Germline CDR1 is DFQATT and CDR2 is SNEGSKA (reference sequence). The CDR3 is made up of 13 amino acids. The V and J ends lost 3 bases and 7 bases, in that order; junction bases with no gene match: 6. CDR3 DNA: TGCAGTGCTAGTTCGAGCGGGACGAATGAGCAGTTCTTC. Protein sequence: CSASSSGTNEQFF.

The chain couples TRBV5-1 to TRBJ2-1, with 12 bases lining up with TRBD2. The CDR3 length is 18 residues. CDR1 and CDR2 (germline): SGHRS, YFSETQ. V lost 9 bases to trimming and J lost 6 bases; unmatched junction nucleotides: 19. The CDR3 bases are TGCGCCACCTCGCCGACTAGCGGGGGTTGGTTTGGGGGCAATGAGCAGTTCTTC. Translating it yields CATSPTSGGWFGGNEQFF.

The rearrangement uses TRBV5-1 and TRBJ2-1, with 11 bases identical to TRBD2. Germline V gene lookup returns CDR1 SGHRS and CDR2 YFSETQ. Unmatched junction bases numbered 7, after V lost 4 bases and J lost 7 bases. This CDR3 has 15 amino acids. The CDR3 nucleotides read TGCGCCAGCAGCGGGGGACTAGCGGAATTGAATGAGCAGTTCTTC. Amino acid sequence: CASSGGLAELNEQFF.

V is TRBV7-9 and J is TRBJ2-7; a weak D match, TRBD2 (6 bases). Trimming removed 6 bases from V and 3 bases from J, with 15 bases in between. Germline CDR1 is SEHNR and CDR2 is FQNEAQ (reference sequence). The CDR3 spans 14 residues. The CDR3 spells CASRKTGVSYEQYF. In DNA form, the CDR3 reads TGTGCCAGCAGGAAGACGGGAGTCAGCTACGAGCAGTACTTC.

This chain joins TRBV2 and TRBJ2-2; perhaps TRBD2 as D (6 bases). This CDR3 contains 14 residues. CDR1 and CDR2 (germline): SNHLY, FYNNEI. Trimming pared 5 bases from V and 5 bases from J, leaving 12 bases between. Written as DNA, the CDR3 is TGTGCCAGCAGTCCCGGGAGAGGGACCGGGGAGCTGTTTTTT. Encoded protein: CASSPGRGTGELFF.

This clone has just one count. The chain joins TRBV4-3 to TRBJ2-7; 10 nucleotides agree with TRBD2. V lost 0 bases to trimming and J lost 4 bases; unmatched junction nucleotides: 6. The CDR3 totals 16 residues. Germline lookup yields CDR1 LGHNA and CDR2 YSLEER. The CDR3 protein is CASSQDRASGGYEQYF. CDR3 nucleotides: TGCGCCAGCAGCCAAGATCGGGCTAGCGGGGGTTACGAGCAGTACTTC.